This T cell receptor beta chain comes out of a study of cytomegalovirus exposure and HLA in healthy donors. Overall study context: About 85 million unique TCRs from HLA-typed donors were held in an early release of data. For the roughly 370 genotyped donors, about 79% fell within the Caucasian-associated ancestry cluster. Study-wide results and limits: Per published accounts, TCR beta sequences correctly predicted the HLA-A and HLA-B alleles of most subjects. Listed as cytomegalovirus-associated were 150 to 200 TCR beta chains.

The PCR had 60 Vbeta and 13 Jbeta primers. Clones were read by immunoSEQ multiplex PCR, and TCRdb kept only the in-frame ones, dropping some. The sample contains roughly 180,000 clones, 78% of which appear only once. On this clone: Antigen: not known.

This clonotype originated in a woman in her 30s in good health and CMV-seropositive. The material sequenced was PBMCs.

CDR3 sequence reads: CASSPKGRGSPLHF. The CDR3 DNA reads TGTGCCAGCTCACCAAAAGGGAGGGGTTCACCCCTCCACTTT. V usage is TRBV18 and J usage is TRBJ1-6, with D possibly being TRBD1 (5 bases). Germline values: CDR1 KGHSH, CDR2 LQKENI. CDR3 size: 14 residues. Trimming removed 2 bases from V and 9 bases from J, with 11 bases in between.